The sequence of this T cell receptor (beta chain) was determined in a study of beta chain features in type 1 diabetes. Study findings and constraints: Significant though moderate, a shortening of TCRB CDR3s appeared in all four CD4+ subsets of Type 1 diabetes patients. No resolution was reached here on whether HLA type influences TCRB rearrangement. Cells expressing TCR highly could be over-represented by cDNA sequencing.

With regard to this clone: Its antigen remains unknown.

Via the markers CD45RO/CCR7/CD25/CD127/CD95/CD27, stem cell-like memory, regulatory, central memory and naive CD4+ cells were sorted. cDNA synthesis used the whole RNA isolate, giving expressed TCRB sequences. The repertoire was sequenced with immunoSEQ multiplex PCR; TCRdb's copy has only in-frame clones and lacks some. The table has about 120,000 clones, about a sixth seen once; the top ten hold 2.3%. The CDR3 extends over 16 amino acids. Trimming at V came to 0 bases and at J to 4 bases, leaving 7 bases not matched to a gene. From germline, CDR1 is ENHRY and CDR2 SYGVKD. V and J are TRBV10-3 and TRBJ1-1, with 8 bases aligning to TRBD1. The receptor's source is a man younger than 40 with type 1 diabetes. The sequenced sample was central memory CD4+ T cells from blood. As DNA, the CDR3 is TGTGCCATCAGTGAGTCAGAGACAGGGGTGAGCACTGAAGCTTTCTTT. Translating gives CAISESETGVSTEAFF.